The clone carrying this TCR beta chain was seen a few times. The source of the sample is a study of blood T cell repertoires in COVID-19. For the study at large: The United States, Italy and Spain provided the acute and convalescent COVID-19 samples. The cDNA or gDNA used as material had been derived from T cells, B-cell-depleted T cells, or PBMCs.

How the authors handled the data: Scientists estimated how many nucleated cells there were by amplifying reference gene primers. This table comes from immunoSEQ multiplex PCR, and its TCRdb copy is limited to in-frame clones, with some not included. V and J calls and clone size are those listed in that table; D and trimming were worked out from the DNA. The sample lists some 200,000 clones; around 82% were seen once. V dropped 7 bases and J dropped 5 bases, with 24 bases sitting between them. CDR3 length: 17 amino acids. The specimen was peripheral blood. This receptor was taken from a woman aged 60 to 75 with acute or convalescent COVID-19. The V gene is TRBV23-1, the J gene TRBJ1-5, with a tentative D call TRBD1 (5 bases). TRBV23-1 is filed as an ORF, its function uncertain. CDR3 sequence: CASTGTAGMGGDQPQHF. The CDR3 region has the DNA TGCGCCAGCACCGGGACGGCCGGTATGGGGGGGGATCAGCCCCAGCATTTT.